The rows below give T cell receptor beta chains drawn from one sample of a study of blood T cell repertoires in COVID-19. Data came from immunoSEQ multiplex PCR; TCRdb stores just in-frame clones and leaves some out. The table has around 700,000 clones, approximately 90% seen once. Sequenced input: peripheral blood. These receptors all come from a young woman with acute or convalescent COVID-19. The CDR3 runs from the conserved cysteine through the conserved F or W. A D gene is named only where the DNA matches it firmly. Clone size is not always given. Where it is, it says once, few, many or a class for expanded clones.

cdr3_aa,cdr3_nt,j_call,v_call,clone_size,d_call
CASSPAGDTQYF,TGTGCCAGCAGCCCGGCGGGGGATACGCAGTATTTT,TRBJ2-3,TRBV12-3/TRBV12-4,.,.
CASTRGPGGTEAFF,TGCGCCAGCACCCGAGGGCCCGGCGGCACTGAAGCTTTCTTT,TRBJ1-1,TRBV10-2,.,.
CASSTYLLAGGLNEQFF,TGCGCCAGCAGCACCTACTTACTAGCGGGGGGTCTTAATGAGCAGTTCTTC,TRBJ2-1,TRBV4-1,once,TRBD2
CASSSRFNYGYTF,TGTGCCAGCAGTTCCAGGTTTAACTATGGCTACACCTTC,TRBJ1-2,TRBV12-3/TRBV12-4,.,.
CASSKGPGTVNYGYTF,TGTGCCAGTAGTAAGGGACCCGGGACAGTCAACTATGGCTACACCTTC,TRBJ1-2,TRBV19,.,TRBD1
CASSKDREGNEQFF,TGTGCCAGCAGTAAGGACAGGGAGGGCAATGAGCAGTTCTTC,TRBJ2-1,TRBV28,.,.
CASSLFGQGDTEAFF,TGTGCCAGCAGCCTCTTCGGACAGGGAGACACTGAAGCTTTCTTT,TRBJ1-1,TRBV3-1/TRBV3-2,.,TRBD1
CASSEIGQGGSPLHF,TGTGCCAGCAGTGAAATAGGCCAGGGAGGGTCACCCCTCCACTTT,TRBJ1-6,TRBV6-1,.,.
CSVVPRASTDTQYF,TGCAGCGTTGTCCCCAGGGCTAGCACAGATACGCAGTATTTT,TRBJ2-3,TRBV29-1,.,.
CASSQSSFYYGYTF,TGCGCCAGCAGTCAATCGAGTTTCTACTATGGCTACACCTTC,TRBJ1-2,TRBV23-1,.,.
CAWSARQGYGYTF,TGTGCCTGGAGTGCAAGGCAGGGGTATGGCTACACCTTC,TRBJ1-2,TRBV30,once,.
CASSTGNRGRNYGYTF,TGTGCCAGCAGCACTGGGAACAGGGGGCGGAACTATGGCTACACCTTC,TRBJ1-2,TRBV11-2,.,TRBD1
CASTPGGQAMNTEAFF,TGTGCCAGTACCCCCGGAGGGCAGGCGATGAACACTGAAGCTTTCTTT,TRBJ1-1,TRBV19,once,.
CASSDGAGGHNEQFF,TGTGCCAGCAGTGACGGTGCGGGGGGACACAATGAGCAGTTCTTC,TRBJ2-1,TRBV6-4,few,TRBD2
CASSYWGLGGEKLFF,TGTGCCAGCAGTTACTGGGGCCTTGGCGGTGAAAAACTGTTTTTT,TRBJ1-4,TRBV6-5,.,.
CASSYRGSLLGSYEQYF,TGTGCCAGCAGTTACAGGGGTTCACTCCTGGGATCCTACGAGCAGTACTTC,TRBJ2-7,TRBV5-6,.,TRBD1
CATSGERDLNQPQHF,TGTGCCACCAGCGGGGAGAGAGACCTTAATCAGCCCCAGCATTTT,TRBJ1-5,TRBV15,.,.
CASSPRPGQGFRNTIYF,TGTGCCAGCAGCCCGCGACCGGGACAGGGTTTCCGAAACACCATATATTTT,TRBJ1-3,TRBV7-6,.,TRBD1
CASSLVQGAEAFF,TGCGCCAGCAGCTTGGTACAGGGGGCCGAAGCTTTCTTT,TRBJ1-1,TRBV5-1,.,TRBD1
CASSSTGSLPDYTF,TGTGCCAGCAGTTCGACAGGGAGCCTGCCTGACTACACCTTC,TRBJ1-2,TRBV6-5,.,TRBD1
CAWRPRGQGAGNSPLHF,TGTGCCTGGAGACCCAGGGGACAGGGGGCGGGTAATTCACCCCTCCACTTT,TRBJ1-6,TRBV30,.,TRBD1
CASSVGTGRSGANVLTF,TGTGCCAGCAGCGTGGGGACAGGTCGATCCGGGGCCAACGTCCTGACTTTC,TRBJ2-6,TRBV9,.,TRBD1
CASSLATDSSNEKLFF,TGTGCCAGCAGTTTGGCGACGGACTCTTCTAATGAAAAACTGTTTTTT,TRBJ1-4,TRBV28,.,.
CASSLPGQGGSPLHF,TGTGCCAGCAGTTTACCGGGACAGGGGGGTTCACCCCTCCACTTT,TRBJ1-6,TRBV28,.,TRBD1
CASSFSLTGELFF,TGTGCCAGCAGCTTTTCCCTAACCGGGGAGCTGTTTTTT,TRBJ2-2,TRBV9,.,.
CASTRTGGVTNYGYTF,TGTGCCAGCACTCGGACAGGGGGAGTTACTAACTATGGCTACACCTTC,TRBJ1-2,TRBV28,.,TRBD1
CAGINRGGPNTEAFF,TGTGCCGGAATAAACAGGGGCGGACCGAACACTGAAGCTTTCTTT,TRBJ1-1,TRBV6-4,.,TRBD1
CASSLRRAYEQYF,TGTGCCAGCAGCTTACGGCGGGCCTACGAGCAGTACTTC,TRBJ2-7,TRBV13,once,.
CASSEAETYEQYF,TGTGCCAGCAGTGAGGCAGAAACCTACGAGCAGTACTTC,TRBJ2-7,TRBV2,once,.
CASSRAQGARYEQYF,TGTGCCAGCAGCCGGGCCCAGGGGGCGCGGTACGAGCAGTACTTC,TRBJ2-7,TRBV7-6,.,TRBD1
CASSRRGPNYEQYF,TGTGCCAGCAGCCGACGTGGGCCAAATTACGAGCAGTACTTC,TRBJ2-7,TRBV6-5,.,.
CASTWGRPTPYNEQFF,TGCGCCAGCACATGGGGCAGACCAACACCTTACAATGAGCAGTTCTTC,TRBJ2-1,TRBV10-1,.,.
CASSSTGLGNQPQHF,TGTGCCAGCAGTAGTACAGGGTTAGGCAATCAGCCCCAGCATTTT,TRBJ1-5,TRBV2,.,.
CASSQTDRANYEQYF,TGTGCCAGCAGCCAAACAGACAGGGCAAACTACGAGCAGTACTTC,TRBJ2-7,TRBV3-1/TRBV3-2,.,TRBD1
CASSIAGGGYTF,TGTGCCAGTAGTATAGCGGGTGGTGGCTACACCTTC,TRBJ1-2,TRBV19,.,.
CASSIGDSSNYGYTF,TGTGCCAGTAGTATAGGGGACAGTTCTAACTATGGCTACACCTTC,TRBJ1-2,TRBV19,.,TRBD1
CASSLRGLAEKLFF,TGCGCCAGCAGCCTCAGGGGGTTAGCGGAAAAACTGTTTTTT,TRBJ1-4,TRBV4-1,.,TRBD1
CASSLGTNVEPQHF,TGTGCCAGCAGTTTAGGGACAAACGTGGAGCCCCAGCATTTT,TRBJ1-5,TRBV27,.,.
CASSSQGHYNEQFF,TGTGCCAGCAGCTCCCAGGGTCACTACAATGAGCAGTTCTTC,TRBJ2-1,TRBV7-9,once,.
CASSPPGQGAREQYF,TGCGCCAGCAGCCCCCCGGGACAGGGGGCGCGTGAGCAGTACTTC,TRBJ2-7,TRBV5-1,.,TRBD1
CASSPGQGTATEAFF,TGTGCCAGCAGCCCAGGACAGGGGACGGCCACTGAAGCTTTCTTT,TRBJ1-1,TRBV7-2,.,TRBD1
CASSFRSGGFEQYF,TGCGCCAGCAGCTTTCGTAGCGGGGGGTTCGAGCAGTACTTC,TRBJ2-7,TRBV5-1,.,TRBD2
CSGVAEENTGELFF,TGCAGCGGTGTAGCGGAAGAGAACACCGGGGAGCTGTTTTTT,TRBJ2-2,TRBV29-1,.,.
CASSSFQGAREKLFF,TGCGCCAGCAGCTCCTTTCAGGGGGCTCGGGAAAAACTGTTTTTT,TRBJ1-4,TRBV5-1,.,TRBD1
CASSPPLLTGNTEAFF,TGTGCCAGCAGCCCACCTCTTTTGACGGGGAACACTGAAGCTTTCTTT,TRBJ1-1,TRBV9,few,.